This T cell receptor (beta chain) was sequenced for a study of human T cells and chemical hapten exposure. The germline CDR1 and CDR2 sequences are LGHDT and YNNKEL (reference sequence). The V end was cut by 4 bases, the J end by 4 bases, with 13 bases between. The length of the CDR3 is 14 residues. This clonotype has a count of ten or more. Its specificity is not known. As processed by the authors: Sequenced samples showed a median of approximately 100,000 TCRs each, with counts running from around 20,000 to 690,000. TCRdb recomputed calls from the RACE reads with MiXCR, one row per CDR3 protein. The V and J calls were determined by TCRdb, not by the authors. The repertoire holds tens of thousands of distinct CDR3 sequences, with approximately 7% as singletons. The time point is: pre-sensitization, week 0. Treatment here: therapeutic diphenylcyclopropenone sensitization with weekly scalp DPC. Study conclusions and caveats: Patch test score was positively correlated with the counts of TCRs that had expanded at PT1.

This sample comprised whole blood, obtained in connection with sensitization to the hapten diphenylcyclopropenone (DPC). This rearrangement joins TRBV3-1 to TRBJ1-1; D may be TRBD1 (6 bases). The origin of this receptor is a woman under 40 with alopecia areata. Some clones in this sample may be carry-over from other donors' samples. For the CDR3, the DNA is TGTGCCAGCAGCCCCGGGGGGCGTAGCACTGAAGCTTTCTTT. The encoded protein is CASSPGGRSTEAFF.